This T cell receptor (beta chain) appears in the sequencing data of a study of T cell changes during pregnancy in multiple sclerosis. Generated by immunoSEQ multiplex PCR, the TCRdb table keeps only in-frame clones and is missing some. The top ten hold less than 2% of the sample, which has 50,000 to 65,000 clones, roughly 88% seen once. The germline V gene has CDR1 GTSNPN and CDR2 SVGIG (reference sequence). This CDR3 is built from 15 residues. V was clipped by 0 bases and J by 3 bases, with 13 bases between them. The chain has TRBV30 and TRBJ2-3, with a tentative D call TRBD1 (5 bases). The TCR originated in a female donor with multiple sclerosis, enrolled in a pregnancy study. This sample comprised peripheral blood, obtained in the first trimester of pregnancy. The CDR3 DNA is TGTGCCTGGAGTGTACCGGTTAGGGGAACAGATACGCAGTATTTT. Amino acid sequence: CAWSVPVRGTDTQYF.